The present T cell receptor (beta chain) was sequenced within a study of CD8 T cells in Susac syndrome. RNA in amounts of about 0.5 to 1 ug was reverse transcribed with random hexamers. TCRdb ran MiXCR on the immunoSEQ multiplex PCR reads and lists one entry per CDR3 protein. The sample lists roughly 150,000 distinct CDR3 sequences; about 94% were seen once. The CDR3 loop spans 16 amino acids. Germline V gene lookup returns CDR1 DFQATT and CDR2 SNEGSKA (reference sequence). Between the trimmed V and J ends, which lost 3 bases and 3 bases, there was a span of 21 bases. The specimen sequenced was CD8+ T cells from PBMCs. The source is a human donor with multiple sclerosis. The chain uses TRBV20-1 and TRBJ2-7, with a tentative D call TRBD1 (6 bases). The CDR3 reads CSARGPGQLDLYEQYF. CDR3 nucleotide sequence: TGCAGTGCTAGGGGACCAGGACAGTTGGATCTCTACGAGCAGTACTTC.